This T cell receptor (beta chain) was found in a study of T cell clonality in common variable immunodeficiency. Germline-derived CDR1 and CDR2 are LNHDA and SQIVND (reference sequence). The CDR3 spans 15 residues. This clone was detected a few times. Its antigen remains unknown. The sequence runs out 3 residues before the end of the CDR3; the remainder is reconstructed from the germline J gene. Regarding the study as a whole: In common variable immunodeficiency, TCR beta chains reportedly carried fewer deletions and N-nucleotide insertions. Compared with controls, CVID subjects had fewer shared TCRbeta clones.

This table comes from immunoSEQ multiplex PCR, and its TCRdb copy is limited to in-frame clones, with some not included. Sampling found 55,000 or so clones, none seen once. The specimen sequenced was peripheral blood mononuclear cells. The clonotype was recovered from a person aged 18-70 years in good health. The chain joins TRBV19 to TRBJ1-2; D is ambiguous. This CDR3 reads CASSSSVSSYNDYTF. CDR3 DNA (partial): TGTGCCAGTAGTTCTAGCGTGAGCTCCTACAATGAC.